This TCR beta chain comes out of a study of cytomegalovirus exposure and HLA in healthy donors. Findings of the study overall: Exclusion applied to some V segments, including TRBV6-2 and TRBV6-3, as they were indistinguishable.

Vbeta (60) and Jbeta (13) primers were used in the PCR. Measured with immunoSEQ multiplex PCR; TCRdb has only the in-frame clones, and not every one. This sample has 150,000 or so clones, with about 80% found just once. About this clone itself: Antigen: not known.

Germline V gives CDR1 SGHRS, CDR2 YFSETQ. The CDR3 is 14 amino acids. Trimming took off 4 bases at V and 2 bases at J, with 13 bases between the two ends. This receptor was obtained from a man aged 25 to 40 in good health and CMV-seronegative. Specimen: PBMCs. The rearrangement uses TRBV5-1 and TRBJ2-7; D possibly corresponds to TRBD2 (7 bases). As DNA, the CDR3 is TGCGCCAGCAGCAGGGGGAGGGGGGCCTACGAGCAGTACTTC. This sequence encodes CASSRGRGAYEQYF.